This is a list of T cell receptor beta chains from one sample in a study of blood T cell repertoires in COVID-19. Only in-frame clones appear in the TCRdb table, and some are missing; sequencing was by immunoSEQ multiplex PCR. There are under 250,000 clones in the sample; 83% occur only once, and approximately 4% lies in the top ten. Sequenced input: PBMCs or T cells enriched from blood (not recorded which). Receptor source: a woman aged 40 to 50 who had been exposed to COVID-19. Each CDR3 is given with its conserved first and last residue. Each record gives: CDR3 length, clone size, V gene, J gene, D gene, CDR3 protein, CDR3 DNA. The D gene is left open where the match is weak. Clone size, where shown, is once, few, many, or a class for clones that have expanded.

>16|.|TRBV7-2|TRBJ2-3|TRBD2
CASSLIAGGSTDTQYF
TGTGCCAGCAGCTTAATAGCGGGGGGAAGCACAGATACGCAGTATTTT
>15|.|TRBV7-6|TRBJ2-2|TRBD1
CASSSDRSNTGELFF
TGTGCCAGCAGCTCGGACAGGTCGAACACCGGGGAGCTGTTTTTT
>14|.|TRBV3-1/TRBV3-2|TRBJ1-2|.
CASSQVYGGYGYTF
TGTGCCAGCAGCCAAGTCTACGGGGGCTATGGCTACACCTTC
>15|.|TRBV11-3|TRBJ2-1|TRBD2
CASSPSGGPYNEQFF
TGTGCCAGCAGCCCGAGCGGGGGGCCTTACAATGAGCAGTTCTTC
>15|.|TRBV6-5|TRBJ1-2|.
CASTFGRGANYGYTF
TGTGCCAGCACTTTTGGACGGGGGGCTAACTATGGCTACACCTTC
>18|.|TRBV19|TRBJ2-3|.
CASSIDGLGGGQPDTQYF
TGTGCCAGTAGTATAGACGGGCTTGGGGGGGGCCAGCCAGATACGCAGTATTTT
>13|.|TRBV29-1|TRBJ1-1|.
CSVERGYGTEAFF
TGCAGCGTTGAACGGGGGTACGGCACTGAAGCTTTCTTT
>18|.|TRBV7-4|TRBJ2-3|TRBD2
CASSHGLAGGPVPDTQYF
TGTGCCAGCAGTCACGGACTAGCGGGGGGGCCTGTCCCAGATACGCAGTATTTT
>16|.|TRBV5-6|TRBJ2-2|.
CASSLPIPDKSGELFF
TGTGCCAGCAGCTTGCCGATCCCAGACAAGTCCGGGGAGCTGTTTTTT
>16|.|TRBV7-2|TRBJ2-7|TRBD2
CASSLVLAGGVYEQYF
TGTGCCAGCAGCTTAGTGTTAGCGGGGGGGGTTTACGAGCAGTACTTC
>13|.|TRBV5-6|TRBJ1-1|TRBD1
CASSLTRQGRAFF
TGTGCCAGCAGCTTAACAAGACAGGGCCGAGCTTTCTTT
>13|.|TRBV10-3|TRBJ2-7|.
CAISESLSSEQYF
TGTGCCATCAGTGAGTCGTTAAGTAGCGAGCAGTACTTC
>14|.|TRBV7-2|TRBJ1-4|.
CASSPGLTYEKLFF
TGTGCCAGCAGCCCGGGACTCACGTATGAAAAACTGTTTTTT
>18|.|TRBV7-9|TRBJ2-1|TRBD2
CASSRQTGLAKGGNEQFF
TGTGCCAGCAGCCGTCAGACGGGACTAGCGAAAGGGGGCAATGAGCAGTTCTTC
>16|.|TRBV28|TRBJ1-1|TRBD1
CASSGQGLAMNTEAFF
TGTGCCAGCAGTGGACAGGGGCTGGCAATGAACACTGAAGCTTTCTTT
>16|.|TRBV2|TRBJ1-2|.
CASRGGRSGELYGYTF
TGTGCCAGCAGGGGGGGACGGTCGGGCGAACTCTATGGCTACACCTTC
>14|.|TRBV6-4|TRBJ1-1|TRBD1
CASSITGGETEAFF
TGTGCCAGCAGCATCACAGGGGGGGAAACTGAAGCTTTCTTT
>16|.|TRBV18|TRBJ1-3|.
CASSPPAGEGGNTIYF
TGTGCCAGCTCACCACCGGCGGGAGAGGGAGGAAACACCATATATTTT
>15|.|TRBV6-5|TRBJ2-3|TRBD2
CASSWGLASTDTQYF
TGTGCCAGCAGTTGGGGACTAGCGAGCACAGATACGCAGTATTTT
>16|.|TRBV2|TRBJ2-3|TRBD2
CATPSSAGGPPDTQYF
TGTGCCACCCCATCCTCTGCGGGGGGGCCACCAGATACGCAGTATTTT
>14|.|TRBV2|TRBJ1-2|.
CASSENSPNYGYTF
TGTGCCAGCAGTGAAAACAGCCCTAACTATGGCTACACCTTC
>14|.|TRBV19|TRBJ1-3|.
CASKEIPAGNTIYF
TGTGCCAGTAAGGAGATACCGGCTGGAAACACCATATATTTT
>15|.|TRBV7-6|TRBJ1-2|.
CASSLHQGLNYGYTF
TGTGCCAGCAGCTTACACCAGGGGCTAAACTATGGCTACACCTTC
>13|.|TRBV7-2|TRBJ1-1|.
CASSPRQAGEAFF
TGTGCCAGCAGCCCTCGACAGGCTGGTGAAGCTTTCTTT
>16|.|TRBV5-4|TRBJ2-2|TRBD2
CASSAGGSRSVGELFF
TGTGCCAGCAGCGCGGGGGGGTCTCGGTCCGTCGGGGAGCTGTTTTTT
>15|.|TRBV5-4|TRBJ2-3|TRBD1
CASSRTGGNTDTQYF
TGTGCCAGCAGCCGAACAGGGGGCAACACAGATACGCAGTATTTT
>13|.|TRBV12-5|TRBJ2-7|.
CASGYRDFGEQYF
TGTGCTAGTGGTTACAGGGATTTCGGCGAGCAGTACTTC
>15|.|TRBV6-5|TRBJ2-2|TRBD2
CASQLAASNTGELFF
TGTGCCAGCCAACTAGCGGCCTCGAACACCGGGGAGCTGTTTTTT
>16|few|TRBV28|TRBJ1-3|TRBD1
CASSLSGGAGGNTIYF
TGTGCCAGCAGTTTATCAGGGGGCGCGGGAGGAAACACCATATATTTT
>14|.|TRBV9|TRBJ1-1|.
CASSVDGGATEAFF
TGTGCCAGCAGCGTGGACGGGGGGGCGACTGAAGCTTTCTTT
>15|.|TRBV6-1|TRBJ2-7|.
CASSEGGAVSYEQYF
TGTGCCAGCAGTGAAGGCGGGGCAGTTTCCTACGAGCAGTACTTC
>17|few|TRBV7-3|TRBJ1-5|.
CAPRRARVGCSNQPQHF
TGTGCCCCGAGGCGGGCAAGGGTAGGTTGCAGCAATCAGCCCCAGCATTTT
>14|few|TRBV6-4|TRBJ2-7|.
CASRVLGPSYEQYF
TGTGCCAGCAGGGTACTAGGTCCCTCCTACGAGCAGTACTTC
>18|.|TRBV3-1/TRBV3-2|TRBJ1-6|TRBD1
CASSQGGIRQGENSPLHF
TGTGCCAGCAGCCAAGGTGGCATAAGACAGGGCGAAAATTCACCCCTCCACTTT
>13|.|TRBV18|TRBJ2-7|.
CASSPTDIKEQYF
TGTGCCAGCTCACCCACGGACATAAAGGAGCAGTACTTC
>16|.|TRBV7-3|TRBJ2-3|TRBD2
CASSLLAGAHTDTQYF
TGTGCCAGCAGCTTACTAGCGGGGGCCCACACAGATACGCAGTATTTT
>16|many|TRBV7-3|TRBJ2-5|.
CASSRTGTALQETQYF
TGTGCCAGCAGCAGAACCGGGACTGCTTTACAAGAGACCCAGTACTTC
>17|.|TRBV28|TRBJ2-1|.
CASSLGGVAGDYNEQFF
TGTGCCAGCAGTTTGGGGGGTGTGGCAGGAGATTACAATGAGCAGTTCTTC
>13|.|TRBV30|TRBJ1-4|TRBD1
CAWSQGDWEKLFF
TGTGCCTGGAGTCAGGGGGACTGGGAAAAACTGTTTTTT
>15|.|TRBV6-5|TRBJ1-1|TRBD1
CASSPGQRMNTEAFF
TGTGCCAGCAGTCCGGGACAGAGAATGAACACTGAAGCTTTCTTT
>14|.|TRBV28|TRBJ1-4|.
CASSFSGSQEKLFF
TGTGCCAGCAGTTTCTCCGGGTCCCAAGAAAAACTGTTTTTT
>11|.|TRBV12-3/TRBV12-4|TRBJ1-6|.
CASSIGGPLHF
TGTGCCAGCAGCATTGGGGGGCCCCTCCACTTT
>13|.|TRBV27|TRBJ2-5|.
CASSTRGGETQYF
TGTGCCAGCAGTACCAGGGGCGGAGAGACCCAGTACTTC
>19|.|TRBV14|TRBJ2-4|TRBD1
CASSQGGTGSASPKNIQYF
TGTGCCAGCAGCCAAGGGGGGACAGGGAGCGCCTCGCCAAAAAACATTCAGTACTTC
>14|.|TRBV7-6|TRBJ2-7|.
CASSSESGVHEQYF
TGTGCCAGCAGCTCCGAATCAGGGGTCCACGAGCAGTACTTC
>13|.|TRBV7-2|TRBJ1-5|.
CASSSQGDQPQHF
TGTGCCAGCAGCTCACAGGGCGATCAGCCCCAGCATTTT
>13|.|TRBV15|TRBJ1-2|.
CATSKAGHYGYTF
TGTGCCACCAGCAAAGCGGGACACTATGGCTACACCTTC
>15|few|TRBV19|TRBJ2-3|TRBD1
CASSIALTGEDTQYF
TGTGCCAGTAGTATAGCTCTGACAGGGGAAGATACGCAGTATTTT
>13|.|TRBV10-2|TRBJ2-7|.
CASSEGGGHEQYF
TGCGCCAGCAGTGAGGGGGGGGGCCACGAGCAGTACTTC
>19|.|TRBV12-5|TRBJ1-5|TRBD1
CASGLMSGQGSLGDQPQHF
TGTGCTAGTGGTTTAATGTCCGGACAGGGGTCCCTCGGGGATCAGCCCCAGCATTTT
>14|.|TRBV11-2|TRBJ2-4|.
CASSLDGGQGIQYF
TGTGCCAGCAGTCTCGACGGCGGGCAAGGCATTCAGTACTTC
>13|.|TRBV6-5|TRBJ1-1|TRBD1
CASSPPGQETLEF
TGTGCCAGCAGTCCGCCGGGACAGGAGACTCTAGAATTT
>14|.|TRBV14|TRBJ1-1|.
CASSPRGEGTEAFF
TGTGCCAGCAGCCCCCGAGGGGAGGGAACTGAAGCTTTCTTT
>15|once|TRBV7-8|TRBJ1-6|TRBD1
CASSRGQGDNSPLHF
TGTGCCAGCAGCCGAGGACAGGGGGACAATTCACCCCTCCACTTT
>15|.|TRBV6-5|TRBJ2-3|TRBD1
CASSIQGATTDTQYF
TGTGCCAGCAGTATACAGGGGGCCACCACAGATACGCAGTATTTT
>15|once|TRBV7-3|TRBJ2-3|.
CASSFGQGGTDTQYF
TGTGCCAGCAGCTTCGGGCAGGGAGGTACAGATACGCAGTATTTT
>14|once|TRBV5-1|TRBJ1-6|.
CASSESGYNSPLHF
TGCGCCAGCAGCGAGAGTGGCTATAATTCACCCCTCCACTTT
>18|.|TRBV19|TRBJ1-1|.
CASSIIEQGSVGGTEAFF
TGTGCCAGTAGTATAATAGAACAGGGCTCCGTAGGGGGTACTGAAGCTTTCTTT
>13|.|TRBV19|TRBJ1-2|.
CASDDGDNYGYTF
TGTGCCAGCGATGACGGAGATAACTATGGCTACACCTTC
>16|.|TRBV19|TRBJ2-5|.
CASSIGGRTWSETQYF
TGTGCCAGTAGTATTGGGGGGAGAACGTGGAGCGAGACCCAGTACTTC